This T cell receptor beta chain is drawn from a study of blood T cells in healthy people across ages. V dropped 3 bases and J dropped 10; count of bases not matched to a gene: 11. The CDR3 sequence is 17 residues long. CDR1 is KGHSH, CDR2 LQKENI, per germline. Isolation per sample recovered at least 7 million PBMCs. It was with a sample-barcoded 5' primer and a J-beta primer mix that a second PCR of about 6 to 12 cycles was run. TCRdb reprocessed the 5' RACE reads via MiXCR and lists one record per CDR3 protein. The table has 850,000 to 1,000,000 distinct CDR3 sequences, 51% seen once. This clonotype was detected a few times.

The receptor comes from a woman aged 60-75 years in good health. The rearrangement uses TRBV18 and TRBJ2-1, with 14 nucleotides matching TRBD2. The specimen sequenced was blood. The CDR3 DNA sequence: TGTGCCAGCTCACCCGGGACTAGCGGGAGAATCGGCGACGAGCAGTTCTTC. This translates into CASSPGTSGRIGDEQFF. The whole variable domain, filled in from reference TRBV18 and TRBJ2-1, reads NAGVMQNPRHLVRRRGQEARLRCSPMKGHSHVYWYRQLPEEGLKFMVYLQKENIIDESGMPKERFSAEFPKEGPSILRIQQVVRGDSAAYFCASSPGTSGRIGDEQFFGPGTRLTVL.